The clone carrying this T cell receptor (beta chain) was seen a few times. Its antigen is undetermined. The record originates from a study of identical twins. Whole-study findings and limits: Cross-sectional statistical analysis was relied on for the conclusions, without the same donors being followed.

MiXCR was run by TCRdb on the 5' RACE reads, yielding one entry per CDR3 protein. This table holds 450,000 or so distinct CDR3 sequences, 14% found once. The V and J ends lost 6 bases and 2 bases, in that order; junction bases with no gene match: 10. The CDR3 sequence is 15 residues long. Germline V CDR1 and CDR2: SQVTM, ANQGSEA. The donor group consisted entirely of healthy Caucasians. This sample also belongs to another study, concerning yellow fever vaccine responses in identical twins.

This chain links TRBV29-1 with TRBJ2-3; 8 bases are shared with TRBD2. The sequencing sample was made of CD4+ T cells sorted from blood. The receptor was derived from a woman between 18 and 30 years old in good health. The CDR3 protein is CSVAVTSVFTDTQYF. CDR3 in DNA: TGCAGCGTGGCGGTGACTAGCGTGTTCACAGATACGCAGTATTTT.